The present T cell receptor beta chain was sequenced within a study of blood T cells in healthy people across ages. Whole-study context: Through template switching, about one barcoded beta molecule was captured per two T cells, as measured in model experiments.

Study-wide points: Naive CD4+ cells and diversity were both higher in long-lived donors than in aged donors.

A minimum of 6 million PBMCs was isolated per sample. The authors ran a second PCR of roughly 6 to 12 cycles using a sample-barcoded 5' primer and a J-beta primer mix. The study obtained at least 2.5 million CDR3-containing paired-end reads from every sample. Via MiXCR, TCRdb re-called the 5' RACE reads, giving one row per CDR3 protein. The top ten clones hold over 2% of a sample with about 1.8 million distinct CDR3 sequences, just under 50% of them seen once. As regards this clonotype: The antigen is not known.

This CDR3 has 15 residues. V lost 2 bases to trimming and J lost 4 bases, with 11 bases between them. Germline V gene lookup returns CDR1 LGHNA and CDR2 YNFKEQ. The TCR comes from a woman in her forties in good health. This chain uses TRBV4-2 with TRBJ1-4, with D possibly TRBD1 on 5 matching bases. Input material: blood. CDR3 sequence: CASSQSGTVNEKLFF. CDR3 nucleotide sequence: TGTGCCAGCAGCCAATCCGGGACGGTTAATGAAAAACTGTTTTTT.